This TCR beta chain was documented in a study of blood T cell repertoires in COVID-19. The overall study: Acute and convalescent COVID-19 samples came from the United States, Italy and Spain. T cells, B-cell-depleted T cells, or PBMCs supplied cDNA or gDNA.

The CDR3 is made up of 16 amino acids. Germline CDR1 MDHEN, CDR2 SYDVKM. V shed 4 bases, J shed 2 bases, and the junction held 9 bases outside the gene matches. This clone was detected only once. In the original processing: Reference gene primer amplification gave estimated nucleated cell counts. Clones were sequenced by immunoSEQ multiplex PCR, and TCRdb holds only the in-frame ones, with some missing. From that table come the V and J calls and clone size; the DNA was used to work out D and trimming. This repertoire shows 200,000 to 300,000 clones, around 85% found once; its top ten account for roughly 10%.

The receptor was derived from a woman older than 75 with acute or convalescent COVID-19. Sequencing used peripheral blood. The V gene is TRBV28, the J gene TRBJ2-7, with TRBD1 identical over 9 bases. CDR3 DNA sequence: TGTGCCAGCAGTTCCATCCGGGACAGGGTGCCCTACGAGCAGTACTTC. This codes for CASSSIRDRVPYEQYF.